The text below deals with one T cell receptor (beta chain). Methods used by the authors: Amplified reference gene primers provided the basis for estimating nucleated cell counts. Sequencing was performed with immunoSEQ multiplex PCR; in TCRdb, only in-frame clones are kept and a portion is missing. Clone size and V and J calls were adopted from that table, with D and trimming inferred from the DNA. The top ten hold less than 20% of the sample, which has approximately 150,000 clones, 65% to 85% seen once. The entry originates in a study of blood T cell repertoires in COVID-19. About the research overall: Spain, Italy and the United States supplied samples that represented acute and convalescent COVID-19. T cells, B-cell-depleted T cells, or PBMCs supplied cDNA or gDNA.

This CDR3 has 11 amino acids. Germline V gene sequence: CDR1 MNHNY, CDR2 SVGAGI (reference sequence). V was pared by 6 bases and J by 9 bases, with 2 bases of the junction left unmatched. The source is a woman between 70 and 85 years old who had recovered from COVID-19. Sequencing was performed on peripheral blood. V and J are TRBV6-6 and TRBJ2-1; the match to TRBD2 covers 7 bases. In nucleotides, the CDR3 is TGTGCCAGCAGGGGCGGGGGTGAGCAGTTCTTC. Its protein product is CASRGGGEQFF.